Below, 6 T cell receptor beta chains from the same sample are listed, as sequenced in a study of blood T cell repertoires in COVID-19. Sequenced by immunoSEQ multiplex PCR; TCRdb stores in-frame clones only, minus some. The sample includes about 300,000 clones, over 75% of them seen just once. The specimen was PBMCs or T cells enriched from blood (not recorded which). Every receptor here comes from a man aged 30-40 years who had recovered from COVID-19.

The J gene is TRBJ1-6, the V gene TRBV10-1; D is unresolved. The germline V gene encodes CDR1 WNHNN and CDR2 SYGVQD (reference sequence). This CDR3 has 15 residues. V gave up 1 base and J gave up 6 bases, with 10 bases separating them. CDR3 DNA sequence: TGCGCCAGCAGTGAGTTCGGGGTCGGTAATTCACCCCTCCACTTT. Protein: CASSEFGVGNSPLHF.

The chain joins TRBV6-5 to TRBJ2-7; no definite D call. Between the trimmed V and J ends, which lost 5 bases and 4 bases, there was a span of 6 bases. Germline V gene sequence: CDR1 MNHEY, CDR2 SVGAGI. The CDR3 runs to 11 residues. DNA for the CDR3: TGTGCCAGCAGTAACCGGTACGAGCAGTACTTC. Translated: CASSNRYEQYF.

The chain carries TRBV3-1 (or the pseudogene TRBV3-2) and TRBJ1-5, with TRBD1 identical over 8 bases. Per germline, CDR1 LGHDT and CDR2 YNNKEL (reference sequence). This CDR3 spans 16 amino acids. V shed 5 bases, J shed 4 bases, and the junction held 10 bases outside the gene matches. The DNA of the CDR3 is TGTGCCAGCAGCAAGAGGCTGGACAGGGATAATCAGCCCCAGCATTTT. Its translation: CASSKRLDRDNQPQHF.

The chain employs TRBV19 and TRBJ2-1; the match to TRBD2 covers 15 bases. Germline trimming cut 8 bases from V and 8 bases from J; bases unmatched to any gene: 10. Germline loops: CDR1 LNHDA, CDR2 SQIVND (reference sequence). CDR3 length equals 16 residues. As DNA, the CDR3 is TGTGCCAGTTTAAGGACTAGCGGGAGGGTAGGAGATGAGCAGTTCTTC. Its translation: CASLRTSGRVGDEQFF.

CDR3 sequence: CATSRDSYRGGSYNEQFF. The CDR3 nucleotides are TGTGCCACCAGCAGAGATTCTTATCGGGGGGGCTCCTACAATGAGCAGTTCTTC. The chain joins TRBV15 to TRBJ2-1; the match to TRBD2 covers 8 bases. The CDR3 totals 18 residues. Losses at the gene ends were 0 bases for V and 0 bases for J; bases not matched to a gene: 7. Germline CDR1 is LNHNV and CDR2 is YYDKDF (reference sequence).

This chain uses TRBV9 with TRBJ2-5; weak D call: TRBD2 (5 bases). Germline V gene sequence: CDR1 SGDLS, CDR2 YYNGEE. This CDR3 has 16 amino acids. Trimming removed 0 bases from V and 5 bases from J, with 17 bases in between. CDR3 in DNA: TGTGCCAGCAGCGTAGGATCCGGGATAGTCCGGGAGACCCAGTACTTC. Its translation: CASSVGSGIVRETQYF.